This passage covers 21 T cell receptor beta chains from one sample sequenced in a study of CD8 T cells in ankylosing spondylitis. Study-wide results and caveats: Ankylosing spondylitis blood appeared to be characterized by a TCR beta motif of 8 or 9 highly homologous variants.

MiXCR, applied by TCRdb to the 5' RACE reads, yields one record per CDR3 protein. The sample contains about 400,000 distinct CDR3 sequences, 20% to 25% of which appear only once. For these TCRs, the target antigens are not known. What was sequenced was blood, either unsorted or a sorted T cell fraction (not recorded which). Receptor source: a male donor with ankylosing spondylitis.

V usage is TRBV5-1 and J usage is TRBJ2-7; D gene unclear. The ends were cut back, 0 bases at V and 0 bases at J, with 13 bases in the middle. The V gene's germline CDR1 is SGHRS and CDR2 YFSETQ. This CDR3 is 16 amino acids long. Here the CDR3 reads CASSLVVGSYSYEQYF. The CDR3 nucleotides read TGCGCCAGCAGCTTGGTGGTGGGGTCCTACTCCTACGAGCAGTACTTC.

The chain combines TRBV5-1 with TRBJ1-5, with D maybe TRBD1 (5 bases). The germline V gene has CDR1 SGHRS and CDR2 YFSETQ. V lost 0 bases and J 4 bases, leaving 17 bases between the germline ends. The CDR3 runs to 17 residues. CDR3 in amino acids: CASSLDPGSGTNQPQHF. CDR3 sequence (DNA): TGCGCCAGCAGCTTGGACCCCGGGTCCGGGACGAATCAGCCCCAGCATTTT.

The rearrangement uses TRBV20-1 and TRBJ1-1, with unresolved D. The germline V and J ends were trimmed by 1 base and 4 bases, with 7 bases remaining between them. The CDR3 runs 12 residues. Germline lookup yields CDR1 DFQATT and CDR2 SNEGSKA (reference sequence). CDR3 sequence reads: CSARVVSTEAFF. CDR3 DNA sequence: TGCAGTGCTAGAGTTGTCAGCACTGAAGCTTTCTTT.

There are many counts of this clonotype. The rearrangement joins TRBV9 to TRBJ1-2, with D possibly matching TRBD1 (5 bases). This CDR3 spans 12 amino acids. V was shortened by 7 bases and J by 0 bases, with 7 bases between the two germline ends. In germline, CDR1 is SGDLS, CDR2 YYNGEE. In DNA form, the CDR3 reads TGTGCCAGCGGACATCCTAACTATGGCTACACCTTC. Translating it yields CASGHPNYGYTF. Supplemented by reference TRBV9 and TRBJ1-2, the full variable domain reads DSGVTQTPKHLITATGQRVTLRCSPRSGDLSVYWYQQSLDQGLQFLIQYYNGEERAKGNILERFSAQQFPDLHSELNLSSLELGDSALYFCASGHPNYGYTFGSGTRLTVV.

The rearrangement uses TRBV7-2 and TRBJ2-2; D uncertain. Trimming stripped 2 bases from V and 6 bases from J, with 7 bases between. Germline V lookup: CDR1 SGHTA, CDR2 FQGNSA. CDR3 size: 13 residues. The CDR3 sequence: CASSLSMAGELFF. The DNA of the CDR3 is TGTGCCAGCAGCTTATCCATGGCCGGGGAGCTGTTTTTT.

The CDR3 loop reads CSARPGLAALSGEQYF. The CDR3, as DNA: TGCAGTGCTAGGCCGGGACTAGCGGCGCTTTCGGGCGAGCAGTACTTC. This chain connects TRBV20-1 to TRBJ2-7; TRBD2 agrees at 11 bases. From germline, CDR1 is DFQATT and CDR2 SNEGSKA (reference sequence). The CDR3 runs to 16 residues. V dropped 3 bases and J dropped 6; count of bases not matched to a gene: 13.

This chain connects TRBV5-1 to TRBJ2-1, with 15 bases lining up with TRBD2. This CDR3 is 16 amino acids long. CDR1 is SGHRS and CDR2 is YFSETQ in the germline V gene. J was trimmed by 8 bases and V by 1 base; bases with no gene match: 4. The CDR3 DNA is TGCGCCAGCAGCTTGTTGGGGACTAGCGGGAGGTATGAGCAGTTCTTC. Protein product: CASSLLGTSGRYEQFF.

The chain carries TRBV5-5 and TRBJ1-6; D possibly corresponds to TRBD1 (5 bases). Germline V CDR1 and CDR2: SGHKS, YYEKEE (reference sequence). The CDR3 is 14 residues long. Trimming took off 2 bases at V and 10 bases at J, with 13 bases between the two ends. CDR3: CASSFLPGNSPLHF. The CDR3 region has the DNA TGTGCCAGCAGCTTTCTGCCAGGGAACTCACCCCTCCACTTT.

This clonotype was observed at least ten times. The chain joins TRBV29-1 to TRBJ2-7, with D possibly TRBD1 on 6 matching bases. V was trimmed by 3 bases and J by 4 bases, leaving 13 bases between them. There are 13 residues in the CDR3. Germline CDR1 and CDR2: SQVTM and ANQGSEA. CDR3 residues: CSVESDRSYEQYF. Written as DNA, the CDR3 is TGCAGCGTTGAGTCCGACAGGAGTTACGAGCAGTACTTC.

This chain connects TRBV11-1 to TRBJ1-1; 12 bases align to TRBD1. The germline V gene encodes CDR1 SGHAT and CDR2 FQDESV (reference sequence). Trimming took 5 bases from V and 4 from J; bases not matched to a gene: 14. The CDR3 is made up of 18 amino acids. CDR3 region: CASSLNAGTGGASTEAFF. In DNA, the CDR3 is TGTGCCAGCAGCCTGAACGCCGGGACAGGGGGCGCGAGCACTGAAGCTTTCTTT.

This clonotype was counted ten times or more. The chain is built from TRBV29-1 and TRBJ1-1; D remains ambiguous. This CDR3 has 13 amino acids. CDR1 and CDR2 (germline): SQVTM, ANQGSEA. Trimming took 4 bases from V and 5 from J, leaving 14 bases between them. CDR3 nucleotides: TGCAGCGTTGGCCAGGCCCTGGGGACTGAAGCTTTCTTT. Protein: CSVGQALGTEAFF.

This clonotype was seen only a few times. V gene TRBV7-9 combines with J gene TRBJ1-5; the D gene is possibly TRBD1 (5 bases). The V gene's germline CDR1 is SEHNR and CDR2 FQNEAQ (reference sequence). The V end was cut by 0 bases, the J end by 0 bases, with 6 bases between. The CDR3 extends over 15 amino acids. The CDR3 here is CASSLAGDSNQPQHF. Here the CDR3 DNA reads TGTGCCAGCAGCTTAGCGGGGGATAGCAATCAGCCCCAGCATTTT. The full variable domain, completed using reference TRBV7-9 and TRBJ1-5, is DTGVSQNPRHKITKRGQNVTFRCDPISEHNRLYWYRQTLGQGPEFLTYFQNEAQLEKSRLLSDRFSAERPKGSFSTLEIQRTEQGDSAMYLCASSLAGDSNQPQHFGDGTRLSIL.

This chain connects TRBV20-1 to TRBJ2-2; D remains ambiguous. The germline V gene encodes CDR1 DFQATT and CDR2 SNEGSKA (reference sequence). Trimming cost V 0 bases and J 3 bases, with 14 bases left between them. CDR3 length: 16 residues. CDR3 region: CSARDLALKDTGELFF. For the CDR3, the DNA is TGCAGTGCTAGAGATCTGGCCCTGAAAGACACCGGGGAGCTGTTTTTT.

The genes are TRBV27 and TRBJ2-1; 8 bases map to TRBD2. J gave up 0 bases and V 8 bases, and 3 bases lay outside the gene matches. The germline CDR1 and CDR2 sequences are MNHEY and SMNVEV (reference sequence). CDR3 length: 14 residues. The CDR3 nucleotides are TGTGCCAGCCTCGGGAGGGGCTCCTACAATGAGCAGTTCTTC. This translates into CASLGRGSYNEQFF.

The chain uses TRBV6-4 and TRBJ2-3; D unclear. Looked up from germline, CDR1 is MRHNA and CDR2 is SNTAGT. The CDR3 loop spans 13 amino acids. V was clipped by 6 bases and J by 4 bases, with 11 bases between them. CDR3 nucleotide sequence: TGTGCCAGCAGCCCTTCTATAGCAGATACGCAGTATTTT. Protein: CASSPSIADTQYF.

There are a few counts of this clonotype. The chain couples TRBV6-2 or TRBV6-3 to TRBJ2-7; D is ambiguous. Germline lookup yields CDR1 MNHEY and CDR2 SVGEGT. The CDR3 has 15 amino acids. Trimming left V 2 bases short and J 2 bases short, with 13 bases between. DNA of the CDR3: TGTGCCAGCAGTTACGGAAGTCAGTCTACCTACGAGCAGTACTTC. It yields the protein CASSYGSQSTYEQYF.

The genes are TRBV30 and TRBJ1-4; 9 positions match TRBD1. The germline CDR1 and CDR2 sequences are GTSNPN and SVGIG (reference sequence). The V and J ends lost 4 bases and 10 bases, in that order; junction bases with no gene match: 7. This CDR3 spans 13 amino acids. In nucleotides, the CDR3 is TGTGCCTGGACTCCGGGACAGGGCACAAAACTGTTTTTT. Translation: CAWTPGQGTKLFF.

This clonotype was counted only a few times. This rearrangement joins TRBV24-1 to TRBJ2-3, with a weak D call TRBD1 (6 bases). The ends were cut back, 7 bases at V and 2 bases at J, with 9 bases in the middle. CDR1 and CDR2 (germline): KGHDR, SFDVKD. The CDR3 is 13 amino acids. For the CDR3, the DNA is TGTGCCACCAGGGACAGCTTCACAGATACGCAGTATTTT. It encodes CATRDSFTDTQYF.

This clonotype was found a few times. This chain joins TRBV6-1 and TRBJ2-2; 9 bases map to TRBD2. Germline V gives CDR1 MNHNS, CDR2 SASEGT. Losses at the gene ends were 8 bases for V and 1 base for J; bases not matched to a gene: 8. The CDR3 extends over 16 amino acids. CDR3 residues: CASAGAGGMNTGELFF. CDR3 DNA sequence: TGTGCCAGCGCGGGGGCGGGAGGGATGAACACCGGGGAGCTGTTTTTT.

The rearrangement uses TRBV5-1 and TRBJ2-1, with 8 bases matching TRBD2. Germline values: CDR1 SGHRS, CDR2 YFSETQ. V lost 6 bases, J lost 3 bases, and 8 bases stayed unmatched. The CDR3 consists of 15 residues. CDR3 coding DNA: TGCGCCAGCACCAGCCAACTAGCGGACTACAATGAGCAGTTCTTC. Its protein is CASTSQLADYNEQFF. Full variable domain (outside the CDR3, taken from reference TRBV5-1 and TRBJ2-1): KAGVTQTPRYLIKTRGQQVTLSCSPISGHRSVSWYQQTPGQGLQFLFEYFSETQRNKGNFPGRFSGRQFSNSRSEMNVSTLELGDSALYLCASTSQLADYNEQFFGPGTRLTVL.

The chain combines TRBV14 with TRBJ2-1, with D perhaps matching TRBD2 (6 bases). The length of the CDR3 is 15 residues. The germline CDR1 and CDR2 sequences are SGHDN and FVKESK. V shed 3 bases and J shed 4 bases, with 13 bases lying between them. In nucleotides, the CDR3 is TGTGCCAGCAGCCAGCAGGTAGCGGAGTACAATGAGCAGTTCTTC. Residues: CASSQQVAEYNEQFF.